One and the same sample provided the 19 T cell receptor beta chains below, sequenced in a study of blood T cell repertoires in COVID-19. The repertoire was sequenced with immunoSEQ multiplex PCR; TCRdb's copy has only in-frame clones and lacks some. Of around 200,000 clones in the sample, roughly 80% were seen once. Sequencing input: peripheral blood. These receptors all stem from a man aged 30-40 years with active or convalescent COVID-19.

This chain joins TRBV7-2 and TRBJ1-1; tentative D call: TRBD1 (6 bases). The CDR3 is 16 residues long. Per germline, CDR1 SGHTA and CDR2 FQGNSA. V was pared by 3 bases and J by 0 bases, with 14 bases between. CDR3 sequence: CASSFLQGRMNTEAFF. The CDR3 DNA reads as TGTGCCAGCAGCTTTTTACAGGGACGGATGAACACTGAAGCTTTCTTT.

The gene calls are TRBV28 and TRBJ2-1; 9 nucleotides agree with TRBD2. J lost 3 bases, V lost 6 bases, and 6 bases had no gene match. Looked up from germline, CDR1 is MDHEN and CDR2 is SYDVKM. The CDR3 is 15 amino acids. The CDR3 DNA follows: TGTGCCAGCAGCTTTAGCGGGGGCCTCTACAATGAGCAGTTCTTC. This codes for CASSFSGGLYNEQFF. Looking up the rest from reference TRBV28 and TRBJ2-1 gives the full variable domain: DVKVTQSSRYLVKRTGEKVFLECVQDMDHENMFWYRQDPGLGLRLIYFSYDVKMKEKGDIPEGYSVSREKKERFSLILESASTNQTSMYLCASSFSGGLYNEQFFGPGTRLTVL.

CDR3 sequence: CASRPGHDVEQYF. The CDR3 coding sequence is TGTGCCAGCAGGCCGGGACATGACGTCGAGCAGTACTTC. The chain uses TRBV6-1 and TRBJ2-7, with D possibly matching TRBD1 (6 bases). Trimming shortened V by 6 bases and J by 6 bases, and 15 bases separated the two germline ends. Germline V lookup: CDR1 MNHNS, CDR2 SASEGT. The CDR3 runs to 13 residues.

The chain uses TRBV2 and TRBJ1-5, with a weak D call TRBD1 (5 bases). V was trimmed by 7 bases and J by 2 bases, leaving 12 bases between them. The CDR3 spans 14 residues. Per the germline V gene, CDR1 is SNHLY and CDR2 is FYNNEI. CDR3 protein: CASTGLSGNQPQHF. The CDR3 DNA reads TGTGCCAGCACGGGACTCTCTGGCAATCAGCCCCAGCATTTT.

This chain links TRBV30 with TRBJ1-1, with D maybe TRBD1 (5 bases). Germline-derived CDR1 and CDR2 are GTSNPN and SVGIG (reference sequence). V was cut by 2 bases and J by 5 bases, with 15 bases left in between. The CDR3 has 14 amino acids. DNA for the CDR3: TGTGCCTGGAGTTTAGGAGGGGCTGGAACTGAAGCTTTCTTT. As protein: CAWSLGGAGTEAFF.

This sequence joins TRBV2 and TRBJ1-2; D not certain. This CDR3 has 15 residues. Germline CDR1 and CDR2: SNHLY and FYNNEI. V lost 1 base and J 4 bases, leaving 13 bases between the germline ends. CDR3 residues: CASSEGEGRSYGYTF. The DNA for the CDR3 is TGTGCCAGCAGTGAAGGCGAAGGCAGGTCCTATGGCTACACCTTC.

The chain couples TRBV6-5 to TRBJ2-5; D may be TRBD1 (5 bases). The CDR3 is 14 residues long. Germline lookup yields CDR1 MNHEY and CDR2 SVGAGI. Trimming shortened V by 0 bases and J by 5 bases, and 10 bases separated the two germline ends. DNA of the CDR3: TGTGCCAGCAGTTACTCGCAGGGAAAGGAGACCCAGTACTTC. Residues: CASSYSQGKETQYF.

The V and J genes are TRBV9 and TRBJ1-1, with D possibly being TRBD1 (5 bases). V was cut by 4 bases and J by 10 bases, with 20 bases left in between. Per germline, CDR1 SGDLS and CDR2 YYNGEE. CDR3 size: 14 residues. The CDR3 nucleotides read TGTGCCAGCAGCCCCCGGGAGGGAGCGGGACCAGCTTTCTTT. Its protein is CASSPREGAGPAFF.

V gene TRBV19 combines with J gene TRBJ2-1; 7 nucleotides match TRBD2. There are 23 residues in the CDR3. With V trimmed by 3 bases and J by 6 bases, 32 bases remained unmatched. Germline V gene lookup returns CDR1 LNHDA and CDR2 SQIVND (reference sequence). Here the CDR3 reads CASSIGAGVMGPVGDPRGNEQFF. The CDR3 nucleotides read TGTGCCAGTAGTATCGGGGCGGGAGTAATGGGGCCTGTAGGAGATCCTAGGGGCAATGAGCAGTTCTTC. The full variable domain, in which reference TRBV19 and TRBJ2-1 provide the parts outside the CDR3, is DGGITQSPKYLFRKEGQNVTLSCEQNLNHDAMYWYRQDPGQGLRLIYYSQIVNDFQKGDIAEGYSVSREKKESFPLTVTSAQKNPTAFYLCASSIGAGVMGPVGDPRGNEQFFGPGTRLTVL.

The chain is built from TRBV27 and TRBJ1-5, with D perhaps matching TRBD1 (5 bases). The CDR3 runs 14 residues. V was pared by 5 bases and J by 7 bases, with 15 bases between. From germline, CDR1 is MNHEY and CDR2 SMNVEV (reference sequence). The CDR3 DNA follows: TGTGCCAGCAGTCCGGGGGGAGGGGACCAGCCCCAGCATTTT. It encodes CASSPGGGDQPQHF.

The chain uses TRBV19 and TRBJ1-2, with D perhaps matching TRBD1 (6 bases). Trimming took 6 bases from V and 2 from J, leaving 10 bases between them. The CDR3 sequence is 13 residues long. The germline V gene has CDR1 LNHDA and CDR2 SQIVND (reference sequence). CDR3 sequence: CASSGGANYGYTF. CDR3 DNA sequence: TGTGCCAGTAGCGGGGGGGCGAACTATGGCTACACCTTC.

This chain uses TRBV5-1 with TRBJ2-3; 7 bases line up with TRBD1. Trimming cost V 4 bases and J 3 bases; bases outside gene matches: 11. Germline loops: CDR1 SGHRS, CDR2 YFSETQ. The CDR3 has 16 amino acids. The DNA of the CDR3 is TGCGCCAGCAGCGTCCCACAGGGGACGGGGACAGATACGCAGTATTTT. Translated, it gives CASSVPQGTGTDTQYF.

The rearrangement links TRBV11-2 to TRBJ1-3, with D unclear. Germline values: CDR1 SGHAT, CDR2 FQNNGV. V gave up 7 bases and J gave up 0 bases, with 13 bases separating them. The CDR3 runs 15 residues. CDR3 residues: CASIIDGYSGNTIYF. The DNA for the CDR3 is TGTGCCAGCATCATCGACGGGTACTCTGGAAACACCATATATTTT.

This chain links TRBV7-2 with TRBJ1-2; D is perhaps TRBD1 (5 bases). This CDR3 contains 15 residues. V lost 1 base and J 4 bases, leaving 13 bases between the germline ends. The germline V gene has CDR1 SGHTA and CDR2 FQGNSA. The CDR3 protein is CASSLGVGGVYGYTF. In DNA, the CDR3 is TGTGCCAGCAGCTTAGGAGTGGGAGGGGTCTATGGCTACACCTTC.

The chain recombines TRBV19 with TRBJ1-1, with D tentatively TRBD1 (6 bases). The germline CDR1 and CDR2 sequences are LNHDA and SQIVND (reference sequence). V was clipped by 0 bases and J by 7 bases, with 9 bases between them. The CDR3 contains 13 residues. CDR3 nucleotide sequence: TGTGCCAGTAGTATAGAAGGGGGAATTGAAGCTTTCTTT. The encoded protein is CASSIEGGIEAFF.

A few counts support this clone. The V and J genes are TRBV19 and TRBJ1-2; no definite D call. This CDR3 is built from 12 residues. V was shortened by 6 bases and J by 3 bases, with 8 bases between the two germline ends. Germline assignment: CDR1 LNHDA and CDR2 SQIVND (reference sequence). The CDR3 sequence is CASSAGYYGYTF. CDR3 sequence (DNA): TGTGCCAGTAGCGCCGGGTACTATGGCTACACCTTC.

The chain recombines TRBV10-1 with TRBJ2-1; the match to TRBD2 covers 9 bases. This CDR3 contains 13 residues. The germline V gene has CDR1 WNHNN and CDR2 SYGVQD (reference sequence). Losses at the gene ends were 7 bases for V and 4 bases for J; bases not matched to a gene: 2. DNA for the CDR3: TGCGCCAGCACTAGCGGGGTTTACAATGAGCAGTTCTTC. Encoded protein: CASTSGVYNEQFF.

V is TRBV27 and J is TRBJ1-2; TRBD1 is a possible D gene (6 bases). Trimming left V 5 bases short and J 4 bases short, with 14 bases between. The length of the CDR3 is 14 residues. Looked up from germline, CDR1 is MNHEY and CDR2 is SMNVEV (reference sequence). The CDR3 sequence is CASSRRTASYGYTF. The CDR3 DNA is TGTGCCAGCAGTCGCCGGACAGCCTCCTATGGCTACACCTTC.

V and J are TRBV6-6 and TRBJ2-3; 15 nucleotides align to TRBD2. The CDR3 has 20 amino acids. The germline V gene encodes CDR1 MNHNY and CDR2 SVGAGI (reference sequence). Unmatched junction bases numbered 15, after V lost 5 bases and J lost 3 bases. The CDR3 here is CASSPTGLAGGYSGTDTQYF. CDR3 nucleotides: TGTGCCAGCAGTCCCACGGGACTAGCGGGAGGTTATAGTGGGACAGATACGCAGTATTTT.